A single sample gave rise to the 9 T cell receptor beta chains below, sequenced in a study of T cells after yellow fever vaccination. Each CDR3 protein gets one entry after TCRdb re-called the 5' RACE reads with MiXCR. Of about 210,000 distinct CDR3 sequences listed, roughly 3.3% are singletons. Sample: CD4+ T cells sorted from PBMCs, taken 10 days after the yellow fever booster vaccination. The receptors shown here come from a man between 18 and 35 years old who received the YFV17D yellow fever vaccine.

This clonotype was seen a handful of times. The rearrangement links TRBV7-2 to TRBJ2-5; either TRBD1 or TRBD2 may fit D (6 bases each). CDR1 and CDR2 (germline): SGHTA, FQGNSA. The CDR3 contains 15 residues. Trimming took 4 bases from V and 5 from J, leaving 17 bases between them. CDR3 sequence reads: CASSSRGGLWETQYF. The CDR3 DNA sequence: TGTGCCAGCAGCTCCAGGGGAGGTTTATGGGAGACCCAGTACTTC.

This clonotype was counted many times. The chain joins TRBV20-1 to TRBJ2-3, with D unresolved. The CDR3 runs to 11 residues. Trimming removed 6 bases from V and 5 bases from J, with 9 bases in between. Germline loops: CDR1 DFQATT, CDR2 SNEGSKA (reference sequence). The CDR3 region is CSAQDIDTQYF. The CDR3 DNA follows: TGCAGTGCGCAGGATATAGATACGCAGTATTTT.

This clonotype was seen more than once but under ten times. The chain joins TRBV18 to TRBJ2-3; D unresolved. The CDR3 is 14 amino acids. From germline, CDR1 is KGHSH and CDR2 LQKENI. V was shortened by 2 bases and J by 1 base, with 7 bases between the two germline ends. CDR3 residues: CASSPFPGTDTQYF. CDR3 in DNA: TGTGCCAGCTCACCATTTCCGGGCACAGATACGCAGTATTTT.

This chain links TRBV6-2 or TRBV6-3 with TRBJ2-1; 7 bases agree with TRBD2. The trim removed 6 bases at V and 7 bases at J, leaving 6 bases unmatched. The CDR3 consists of 13 residues. CDR1 is MNHEY, CDR2 SVGEGT, per germline. The CDR3 region is CASRASGRNEQFF. The CDR3 region has the DNA TGTGCCAGCAGGGCTAGCGGAAGGAATGAGCAGTTCTTC.

This clonotype showed up just a few times. CDR3 region: CASTQLPRGGETQYF. The CDR3 nucleotides are TGTGCCAGCACTCAGCTCCCTAGGGGGGGGGAGACCCAGTACTTC. The V gene is TRBV6-6, the J gene TRBJ2-5; D is possibly TRBD2 (7 bases). Trimming cost V 7 bases and J 5 bases, with 20 bases left between them. Germline assignment: CDR1 MNHNY and CDR2 SVGAGI (reference sequence). The CDR3 extends over 15 amino acids.

The chain is built from TRBV28 and TRBJ1-5; D unclear. Deletions cut 5 bases from V and 4 bases from J, with 21 bases between. The CDR3 sequence is 17 residues long. The V gene's germline CDR1 is MDHEN and CDR2 SYDVKM. The CDR3 DNA follows: TGTGCCAGCAGTGAGCCCCGGTGGCAGAAACCTAATCAGCCCCAGCATTTT. It translates to CASSEPRWQKPNQPQHF.

The rearrangement uses TRBV2 and TRBJ2-7; tentatively, D is TRBD1 or TRBD2 (6 bases each). The CDR3 has 13 amino acids. Germline lookup yields CDR1 SNHLY and CDR2 FYNNEI. With 9 bases removed from V and 3 bases from J, the gap between germline ends came to 15 bases. CDR3 DNA: TGTGCCAGTAGGGCAGGGGACTTCTACGAGCAGTACGTC. Residues: CASRAGDFYEQYV.

In this sample, this clonotype turned up many times. V and J are TRBV12-3 or TRBV12-4 and TRBJ1-2; D may be TRBD1 (6 bases). V shed 10 bases and J shed 2 bases, with 11 bases lying between them. The length of the CDR3 is 12 residues. As DNA, the CDR3 is TGTGCCACACAGGGACGAAACTATGGCTACACCTTC. Encoded protein: CATQGRNYGYTF.

The V gene is TRBV30, the J gene TRBJ1-2; TRBD1 is a possible D gene (5 bases). Germline-derived CDR1 and CDR2 are GTSNPN and SVGIG (reference sequence). CDR3 length equals 13 residues. Between the trimmed V and J ends, which lost 2 bases and 2 bases, there was a span of 9 bases. CDR3 in DNA: TGTGCCTGGAGTTCGGGACCCAACTATGGCTACACCTTC. It codes for CAWSSGPNYGYTF.